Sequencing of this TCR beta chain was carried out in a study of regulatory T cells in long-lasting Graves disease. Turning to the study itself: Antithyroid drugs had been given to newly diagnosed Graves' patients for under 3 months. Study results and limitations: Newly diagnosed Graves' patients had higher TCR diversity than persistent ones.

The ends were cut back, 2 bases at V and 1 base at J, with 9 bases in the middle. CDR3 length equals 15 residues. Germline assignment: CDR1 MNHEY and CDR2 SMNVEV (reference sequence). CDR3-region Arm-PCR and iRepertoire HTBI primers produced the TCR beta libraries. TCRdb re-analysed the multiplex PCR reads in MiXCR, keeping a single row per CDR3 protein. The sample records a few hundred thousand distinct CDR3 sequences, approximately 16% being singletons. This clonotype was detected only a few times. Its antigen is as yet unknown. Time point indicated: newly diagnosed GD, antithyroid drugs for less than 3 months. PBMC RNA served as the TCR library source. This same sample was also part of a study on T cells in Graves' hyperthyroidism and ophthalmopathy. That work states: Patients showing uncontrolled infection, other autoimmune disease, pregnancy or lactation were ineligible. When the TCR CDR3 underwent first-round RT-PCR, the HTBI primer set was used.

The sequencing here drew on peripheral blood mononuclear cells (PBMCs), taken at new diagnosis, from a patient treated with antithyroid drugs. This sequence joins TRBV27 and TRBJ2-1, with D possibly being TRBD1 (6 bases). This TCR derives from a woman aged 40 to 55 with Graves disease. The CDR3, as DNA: TGTGCCAGCAGTTTAGGAGACAGGTCCTACAATGAGCAGTTCTTC. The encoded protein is CASSLGDRSYNEQFF.